The T cell receptor beta chain described here comes from a study of blood T cells in healthy people across ages. Alongside a J-beta primer mix, a sample-barcoded 5' primer served in a second PCR lasting roughly 7 to 11 cycles. One entry per CDR3 protein, called by TCRdb with MiXCR from the 5' RACE reads. The sample lists about 730,000 distinct CDR3 sequences, roughly 41% occurring once. A remark on this clonotype: The antigen is undetermined. This could be a read error, since a much larger clone is one nucleotide away.

The CDR3 totals 12 residues. Germline values: CDR1 LGHDT, CDR2 YNNKEL (reference sequence). Whole-study findings and limits: Naive T cell percentage showed a strong correlation with TCR beta diversity. While age rose, TCR beta diversity per million T cells dropped in a roughly linear way.

Sample donors were healthy Caucasian individuals that came from Russia, aged roughly 6 to 100. Donors gave around 10 milliliters of peripheral blood apiece. The sequenced material came from blood. The chain recombines TRBV3-1 with TRBJ2-3, with a weak D call TRBD1 (6 bases). This receptor was taken from a woman aged 60-70 years in good health. CDR3 sequence (DNA): TGTGCCAGCAGCCCCACAGGGAATACGCGGTATTTT. Protein product: CASSPTGNTRYF.